These T cell receptor beta chains were read from a single sample in a study of cytomegalovirus exposure and HLA in healthy donors. This table comes from immunoSEQ multiplex PCR, and its TCRdb copy is limited to in-frame clones, with some not included. The sample records 150,000 to 200,000 clones, roughly 80% being singletons. Material for sequencing was PBMCs. These receptors were taken from a woman in her twenties or thirties in good health and CMV-seropositive. The CDR3 runs from the conserved cysteine through the conserved F or W. The D gene is left open where the match is weak. Clone size is not always given. Where it is, it says once, few, many or a class for expanded clones.

>TRBD2|TRBV9|.|TRBJ2-7
CASSRETGGALEQYF
TGTGCCAGCAGCCGTGAGACGGGGGGGGCTCTTGAGCAGTACTTC
>.|TRBV6-5|.|TRBJ1-5
CASSLRGFNQPQHF
TGTGCCAGCAGCCTCAGAGGGTTCAATCAGCCCCAGCATTTT
>.|TRBV9|.|TRBJ1-5
CASSVVAGVEHF
TGTGCCAGCAGCGTAGTTGCAGGGGTTGAGCATTTT
>TRBD1|TRBV5-1|.|TRBJ1-2
CASSFGFHGQGNGYTF
TGCGCCAGCAGCTTTGGCTTCCACGGACAGGGGAATGGCTACACCTTC
>TRBD1|TRBV19|.|TRBJ2-1
CASKGDRFGNEQFF
TGTGCCAGTAAAGGGGACAGGTTCGGCAATGAGCAGTTCTTC
>.|TRBV4-1|.|TRBJ1-4
CASSQRGRGFGNEKLFF
TGCGCCAGCAGCCAAAGAGGGCGGGGGTTCGGGAATGAAAAACTGTTTTTT
>.|TRBV4-1|.|TRBJ2-7
CASSPVTRSEQYF
TGCGCCAGCAGCCCAGTAACCCGGAGCGAGCAGTACTTC
>.|TRBV27|.|TRBJ2-1
CASTPPNTVGNEQFF
TGTGCCAGCACCCCTCCCAACACCGTTGGCAATGAGCAGTTCTTC
>TRBD2|TRBV11-3|.|TRBJ2-1
CASSLEGGGRRSEQFF
TGTGCCAGCAGCTTAGAAGGAGGCGGGAGAAGGAGTGAGCAGTTCTTC
>.|TRBV7-9|.|TRBJ1-2
CASTSGSLRGGYTF
TGTGCCAGCACCTCGGGGTCTCTGAGAGGGGGCTACACCTTC
>TRBD1|TRBV5-1|once|TRBJ2-2
CASSRDRHTGELFF
TGCGCCAGCAGCCGGGACAGACACACCGGGGAGCTGTTTTTT
>.|TRBV7-6|once|TRBJ1-2
CASSLDEASNYGYTF
TGTGCCAGCAGCTTAGACGAAGCCTCTAATTATGGCTACACCTTC
>.|TRBV2|few|TRBJ2-7
CASSASRTPARGEQYF
TGTGCCAGCAGTGCTTCGAGAACGCCGGCCCGGGGCGAGCAGTACTTC
>.|TRBV12-5|.|TRBJ1-4
CASGLVQGGQFF
TGTGCTAGTGGTTTGGTACAAGGAGGCCAGTTTTTT
>.|TRBV9|.|TRBJ1-5
CASSVEGDQPQHF
TGTGCCAGCAGCGTAGAAGGAGATCAACCCCAGCATTTT
>.|TRBV28|.|TRBJ2-7
CASSPPDLVSYEQYF
TGTGCCAGCAGTCCCCCTGACTTAGTTTCCTACGAGCAGTACTTC
>TRBD2|TRBV15|few|TRBJ2-7
CATSPDLGGAAYEQYF
TGTGCCACCAGCCCGGATCTGGGAGGGGCGGCCTACGAGCAGTACTTC
>TRBD2|TRBV7-3|.|TRBJ2-3
CASSLGGFTDTQYF
TGTGCCAGCAGCTTGGGGGGGTTCACAGATACGCAGTATTTT
>TRBD2|TRBV27|few|TRBJ2-5
CASSLGTSGRTQYF
TGTGCCAGCAGTTTAGGGACTAGCGGGAGGACGCAGTACTTC
>TRBD1|TRBV19|once|TRBJ2-5
CASSTYPQTGRETQYF
TGTGCCAGTAGTACCTACCCGCAGACAGGGAGAGAGACCCAGTACTTC
>.|TRBV28|.|TRBJ2-7
CASSPSVGRLYEQYF
TGTGCCAGCAGTCCCTCGGTGGGGCGCCTCTACGAGCAGTACTTC
>.|TRBV6-1|.|TRBJ2-7
CVAGGVRIYEQYF
TGTGTTGCGGGCGGGGTCCGAATTTACGAGCAGTACTTC
>.|TRBV27|.|TRBJ2-6
CASSLFAGTNVLTF
TGTGCCAGCAGTTTATTCGCAGGAACCAACGTCCTGACTTTC
>TRBD2|TRBV28|few|TRBJ2-3
CASTSGGSRKDTQYF
TGTGCCAGCACCTCGGGAGGCTCACGGAAAGATACGCAGTATTTT
>.|TRBV18|.|TRBJ1-1
CASSPVGTEAFF
TGTGCCAGCTCACCTGTAGGGACAGAAGCTTTCTTT
>.|TRBV20-1|.|TRBJ1-1
CSVVRGEAFF
TGCAGTGTCGTCCGGGGTGAAGCTTTCTTT
>.|TRBV6-6|.|TRBJ1-2
CATEGNYGYTF
TGTGCCACCGAGGGTAACTATGGCTACACCTTC